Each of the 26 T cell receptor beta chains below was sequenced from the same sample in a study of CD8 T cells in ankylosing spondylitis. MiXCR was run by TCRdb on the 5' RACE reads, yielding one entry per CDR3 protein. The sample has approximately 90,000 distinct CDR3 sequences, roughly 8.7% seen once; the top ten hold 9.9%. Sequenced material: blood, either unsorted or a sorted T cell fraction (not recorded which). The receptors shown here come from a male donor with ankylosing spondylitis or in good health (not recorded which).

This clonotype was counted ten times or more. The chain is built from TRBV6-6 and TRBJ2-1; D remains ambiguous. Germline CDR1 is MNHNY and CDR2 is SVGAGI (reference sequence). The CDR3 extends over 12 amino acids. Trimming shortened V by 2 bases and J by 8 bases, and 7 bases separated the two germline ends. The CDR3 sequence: CASSYVADEQFF. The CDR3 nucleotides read TGTGCCAGCAGTTACGTGGCAGATGAGCAGTTCTTC.

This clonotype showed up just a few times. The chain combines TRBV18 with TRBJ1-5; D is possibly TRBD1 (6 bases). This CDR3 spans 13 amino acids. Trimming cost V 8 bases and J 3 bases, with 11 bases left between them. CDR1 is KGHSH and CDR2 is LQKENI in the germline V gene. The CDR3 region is CASQGQYNQPQHF. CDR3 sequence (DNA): TGTGCCAGCCAAGGACAGTACAATCAGCCCCAGCATTTT. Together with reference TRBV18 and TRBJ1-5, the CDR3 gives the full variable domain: NAGVMQNPRHLVRRRGQEARLRCSPMKGHSHVYWYRQLPEEGLKFMVYLQKENIIDESGMPKERFSAEFPKEGPSILRIQQVVRGDSAAYFCASQGQYNQPQHFGDGTRLSIL.

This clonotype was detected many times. The CDR3 DNA reads as TGTGCCAGCAGCGTAAGGTCCCGAGACTACACAGATACGCAGTATTTT. It translates to CASSVRSRDYTDTQYF. The chain carries TRBV9 and TRBJ2-3, with D tentatively TRBD2 (5 bases). Per germline, CDR1 SGDLS and CDR2 YYNGEE. The CDR3 is 16 residues long. V lost 1 base and J 2 bases, leaving 14 bases between the germline ends.

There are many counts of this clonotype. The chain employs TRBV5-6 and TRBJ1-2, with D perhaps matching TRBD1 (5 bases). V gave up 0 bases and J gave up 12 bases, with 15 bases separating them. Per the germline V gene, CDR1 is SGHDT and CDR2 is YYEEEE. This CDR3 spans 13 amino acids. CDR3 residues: CASSLGDGRWNTF. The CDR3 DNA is TGTGCCAGCAGCTTGGGGGACGGACGGTGGAACACCTTC.

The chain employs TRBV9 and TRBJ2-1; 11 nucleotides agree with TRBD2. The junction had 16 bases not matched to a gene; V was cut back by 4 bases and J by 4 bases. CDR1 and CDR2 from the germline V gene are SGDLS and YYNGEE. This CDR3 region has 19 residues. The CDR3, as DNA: TGTGCCAGCAGCCCAGAGGGGACTAGCGGTACCTCGAGGTACAATGAGCAGTTCTTC. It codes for CASSPEGTSGTSRYNEQFF.

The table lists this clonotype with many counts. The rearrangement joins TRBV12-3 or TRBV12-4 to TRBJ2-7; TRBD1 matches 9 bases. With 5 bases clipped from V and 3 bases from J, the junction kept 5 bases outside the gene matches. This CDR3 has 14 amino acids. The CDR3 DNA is TGTGCCAGCAGTGTGGGACAGGGTAGCTACGAGCAGTACTTC. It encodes CASSVGQGSYEQYF.

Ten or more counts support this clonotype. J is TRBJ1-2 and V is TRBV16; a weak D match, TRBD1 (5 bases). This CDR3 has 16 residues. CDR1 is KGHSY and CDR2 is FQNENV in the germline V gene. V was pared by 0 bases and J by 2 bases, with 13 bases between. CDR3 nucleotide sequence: TGTGCCAGCAGCCAATCCTTGGAAGGGACGAACTATGGCTACACCTTC. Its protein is CASSQSLEGTNYGYTF.

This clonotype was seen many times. CDR3 region: CASKPGLGGYTF. CDR3 nucleotides: TGTGCCAGCAAGCCGGGCTTAGGTGGCTACACCTTC. The chain is built from TRBV27 and TRBJ1-2; D call uncertain. The germline V and J ends were trimmed by 7 bases and 7 bases, with 13 bases remaining between them. CDR3 length: 12 amino acids. Looked up from germline, CDR1 is MNHEY and CDR2 is SMNVEV (reference sequence).

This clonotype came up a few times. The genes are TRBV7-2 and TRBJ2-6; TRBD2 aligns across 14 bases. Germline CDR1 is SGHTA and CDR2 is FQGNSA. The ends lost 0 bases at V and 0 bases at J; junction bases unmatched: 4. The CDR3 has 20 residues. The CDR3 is CASSLARLAGGYSGANVLTF. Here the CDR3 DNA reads TGTGCCAGCAGCTTAGCGCGACTAGCGGGAGGGTACTCTGGGGCCAACGTCCTGACTTTC.

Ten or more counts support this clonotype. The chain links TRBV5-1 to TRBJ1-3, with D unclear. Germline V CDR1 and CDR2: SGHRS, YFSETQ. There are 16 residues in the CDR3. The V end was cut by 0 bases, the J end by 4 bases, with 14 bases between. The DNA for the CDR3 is TGCGCCAGCAGCTTGGTTCCAGGCTCAAAAGGAAACACCATATATTTT. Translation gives CASSLVPGSKGNTIYF.

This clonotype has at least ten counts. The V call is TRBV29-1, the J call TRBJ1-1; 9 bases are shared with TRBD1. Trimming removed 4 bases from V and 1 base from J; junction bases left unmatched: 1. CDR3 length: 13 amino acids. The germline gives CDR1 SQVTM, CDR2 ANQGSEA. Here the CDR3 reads CSVGDRANTEAFF. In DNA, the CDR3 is TGCAGCGTTGGGGACAGGGCGAACACTGAAGCTTTCTTT.

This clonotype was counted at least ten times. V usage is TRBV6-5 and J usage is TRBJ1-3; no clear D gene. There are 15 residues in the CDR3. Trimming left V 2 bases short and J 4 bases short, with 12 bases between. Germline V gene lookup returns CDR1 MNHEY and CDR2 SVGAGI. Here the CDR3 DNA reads TGTGCCAGCAGTTACAGGTCGGCAGGCGGAAACACCATATATTTT. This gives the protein CASSYRSAGGNTIYF.

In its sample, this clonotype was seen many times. The CDR3 region is CSGTDRGNGYTF. The CDR3 DNA reads as TGCAGCGGGACGGACAGGGGTAATGGCTACACCTTC. The J gene is TRBJ1-2, the V gene TRBV29-1; 9 bases line up with TRBD1. CDR3 length: 12 amino acids. Germline V gene lookup returns CDR1 SQVTM and CDR2 ANQGSEA. V trimming: 7 bases; J trimming: 6 bases; junction bases outside the gene matches: 6.

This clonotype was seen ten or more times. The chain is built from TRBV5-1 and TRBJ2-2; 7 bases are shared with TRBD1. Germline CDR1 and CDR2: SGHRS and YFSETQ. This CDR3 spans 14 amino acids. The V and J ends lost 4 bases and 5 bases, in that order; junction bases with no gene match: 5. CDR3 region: CASSPGQETGELFF. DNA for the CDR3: TGCGCCAGCAGCCCCGGACAGGAGACCGGGGAGCTGTTTTTT. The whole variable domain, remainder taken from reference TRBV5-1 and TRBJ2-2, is KAGVTQTPRYLIKTRGQQVTLSCSPISGHRSVSWYQQTPGQGLQFLFEYFSETQRNKGNFPGRFSGRQFSNSRSEMNVSTLELGDSALYLCASSPGQETGELFFGEGSRLTVL.

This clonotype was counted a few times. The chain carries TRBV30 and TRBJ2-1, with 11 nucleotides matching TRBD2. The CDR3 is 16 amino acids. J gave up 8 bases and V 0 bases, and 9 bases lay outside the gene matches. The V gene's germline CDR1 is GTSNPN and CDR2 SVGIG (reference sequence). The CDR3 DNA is TGTGCCTGGAGTGTCTCCAGACTAGCGGGAAGTTATGAGCAGTTCTTC. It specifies CAWSVSRLAGSYEQFF.

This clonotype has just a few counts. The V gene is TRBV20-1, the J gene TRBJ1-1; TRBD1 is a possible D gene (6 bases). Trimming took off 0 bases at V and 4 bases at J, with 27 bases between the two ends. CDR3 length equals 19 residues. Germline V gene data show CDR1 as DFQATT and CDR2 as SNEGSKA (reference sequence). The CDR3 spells CSARDQIGRTASRGTEAFF. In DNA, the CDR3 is TGCAGTGCTAGAGATCAAATAGGTCGGACAGCGTCAAGGGGCACTGAAGCTTTCTTT.

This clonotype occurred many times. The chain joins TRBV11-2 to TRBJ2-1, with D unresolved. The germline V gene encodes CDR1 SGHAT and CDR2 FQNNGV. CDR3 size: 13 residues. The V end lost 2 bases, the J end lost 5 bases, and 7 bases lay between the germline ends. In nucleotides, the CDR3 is TGTGCCAGCAGCTTAAGCCAGGACAATGAGCAGTTCTTC. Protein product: CASSLSQDNEQFF.

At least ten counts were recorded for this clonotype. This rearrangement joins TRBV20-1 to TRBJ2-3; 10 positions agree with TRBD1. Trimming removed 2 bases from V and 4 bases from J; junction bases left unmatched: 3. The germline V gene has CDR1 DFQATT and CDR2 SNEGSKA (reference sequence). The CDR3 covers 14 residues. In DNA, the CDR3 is TGCAGTGCTAGACGGACAGGGGGATCAGATACGCAGTATTTT. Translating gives CSARRTGGSDTQYF.

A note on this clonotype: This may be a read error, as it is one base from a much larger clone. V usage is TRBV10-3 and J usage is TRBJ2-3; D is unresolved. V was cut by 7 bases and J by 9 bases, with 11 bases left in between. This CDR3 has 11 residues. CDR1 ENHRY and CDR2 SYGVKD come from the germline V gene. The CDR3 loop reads CAINSGYTQYF. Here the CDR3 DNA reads TGTGCCATCAACAGTGGATACACGCAGTATTTT.

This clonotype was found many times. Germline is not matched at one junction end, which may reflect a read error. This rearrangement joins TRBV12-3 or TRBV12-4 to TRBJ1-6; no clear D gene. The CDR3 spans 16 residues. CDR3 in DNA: TGTGCCAGCAGTCTAGCCCTCCTGGCCTATAATTCACCCCTCCACTTT. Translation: CASSLALLAYNSPLHF.

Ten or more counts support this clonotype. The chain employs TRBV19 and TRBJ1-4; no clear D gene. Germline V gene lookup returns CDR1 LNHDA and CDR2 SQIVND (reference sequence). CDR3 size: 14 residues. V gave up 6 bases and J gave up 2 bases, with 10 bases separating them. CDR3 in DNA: TGTGCCAGTAGCCCTGTATGGACTAATGAAAAACTGTTTTTT. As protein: CASSPVWTNEKLFF.

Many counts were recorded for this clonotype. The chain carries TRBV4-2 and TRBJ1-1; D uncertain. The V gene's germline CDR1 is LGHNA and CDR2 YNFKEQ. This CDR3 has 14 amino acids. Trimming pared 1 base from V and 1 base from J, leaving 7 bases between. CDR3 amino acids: CASSQVGSNTEAFF. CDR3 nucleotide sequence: TGTGCCAGCAGCCAAGTAGGGTCGAACACTGAAGCTTTCTTT.

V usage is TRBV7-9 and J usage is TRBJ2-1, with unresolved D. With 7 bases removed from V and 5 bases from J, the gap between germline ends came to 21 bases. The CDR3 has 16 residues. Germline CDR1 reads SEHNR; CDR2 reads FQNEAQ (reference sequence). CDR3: CASTPNPRPSDNEQFF. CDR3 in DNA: TGTGCCAGCACCCCGAACCCTAGACCCTCGGACAATGAGCAGTTCTTC.

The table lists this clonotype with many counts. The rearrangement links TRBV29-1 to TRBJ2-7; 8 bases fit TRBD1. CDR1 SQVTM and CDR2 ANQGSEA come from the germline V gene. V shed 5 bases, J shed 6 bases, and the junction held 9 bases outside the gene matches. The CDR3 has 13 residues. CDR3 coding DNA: TGCAGCGTTACCGGGACAGGTTTTCTCGAGCAGTACTTC. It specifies CSVTGTGFLEQYF.

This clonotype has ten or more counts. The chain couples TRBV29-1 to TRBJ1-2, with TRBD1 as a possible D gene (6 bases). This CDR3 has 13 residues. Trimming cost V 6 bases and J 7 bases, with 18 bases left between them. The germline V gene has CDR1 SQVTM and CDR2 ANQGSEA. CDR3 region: CSVASRGKGGYTF. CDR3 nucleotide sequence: TGCAGCGTCGCTTCCAGGGGTAAAGGTGGCTACACCTTC.

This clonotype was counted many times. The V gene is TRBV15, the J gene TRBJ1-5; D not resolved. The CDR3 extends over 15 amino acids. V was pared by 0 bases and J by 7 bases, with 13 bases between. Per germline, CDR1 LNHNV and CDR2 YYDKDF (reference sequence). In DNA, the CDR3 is TGTGCCACCAGCAGAGATAACAGAGGAGGCCAGCCCCAGCATTTT. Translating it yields CATSRDNRGGQPQHF.